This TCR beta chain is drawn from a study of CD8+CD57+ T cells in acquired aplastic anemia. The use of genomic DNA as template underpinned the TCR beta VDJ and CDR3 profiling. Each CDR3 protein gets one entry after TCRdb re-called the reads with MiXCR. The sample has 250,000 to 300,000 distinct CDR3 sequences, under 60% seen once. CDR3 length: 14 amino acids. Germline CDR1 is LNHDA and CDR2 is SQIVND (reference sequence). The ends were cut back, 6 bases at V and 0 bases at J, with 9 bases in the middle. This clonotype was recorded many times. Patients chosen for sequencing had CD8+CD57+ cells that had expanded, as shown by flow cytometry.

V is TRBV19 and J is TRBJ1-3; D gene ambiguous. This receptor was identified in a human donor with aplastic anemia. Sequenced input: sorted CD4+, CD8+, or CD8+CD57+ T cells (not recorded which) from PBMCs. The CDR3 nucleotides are TGTGCCAGTAGCAAGATAAGCTCTGGAAACACCATATATTTT. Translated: CASSKISSGNTIYF.